This paragraph covers one T cell receptor (beta chain) sequence. Germline CDR1 reads MGHRA; CDR2 reads YSYEKL. With V trimmed by 2 bases and J by 7 bases, 10 bases remained unmatched. The CDR3 has 15 residues. Those patients with uncontrolled infection, other autoimmune disease, pregnancy or lactation were excluded. The sample is drawn from a study of T cells in Graves' hyperthyroidism and ophthalmopathy. TCR beta CDR3 regions were amplified from RNA. First-round RT-PCR with HTBI primers amplified the TCR CDR3 region. A single record per CDR3 protein comes from TCRdb applying MiXCR to the multiplex PCR reads. The top ten hold 15% to 20% of the sample, which has over 550,000 distinct CDR3 sequences, roughly a sixth seen once.

The sample consisted of blood. The origin of this receptor is a woman aged 18-29 years with Graves' hyperthyroidism. The chain combines TRBV4-1 with TRBJ1-2; the match to TRBD1 covers 7 bases. In DNA form, the CDR3 reads TGCGCCAGCAGCCAATGGGAGACAGGGAAAGCTGGCTACACCTTC. This encodes CASSQWETGKAGYTF.